These T cell receptor beta chains were read from a single sample in a study of PD-L1 blockade in urothelial cancer. Sequencing was performed with immunoSEQ multiplex PCR; in TCRdb, only in-frame clones are kept and a portion is missing. The sample yields roughly 63,000 clones, approximately 80% seen once. The sequences come from PBMCs, collected around atezolizumab (anti-PD-L1) treatment. These receptors all come from a man aged 70 or older with urothelial cancer. Both conserved end residues are part of each CDR3. The D gene is left open where the match is weak. Expanded clones get a size class; other rows say once, few or many, or leave the size out.

D gene,clone size,J gene,V gene,CDR3 DNA,CDR3 protein
.,once,TRBJ2-5,TRBV6-1,TGTGCCAGCAGTGAAACACCTCAAGAGACCCAGTACTTC,CASSETPQETQYF
TRBD1,.,TRBJ1-1,TRBV5-5,TGTGCCAGCAGCCTGGGACAGGGGGCGCTTACTGAAGCTTTCTTT,CASSLGQGALTEAFF
.,.,TRBJ1-2,TRBV2,TGTGCCAGCACCAGGACGGGATCTAACTATGGCTACACCTTC,CASTRTGSNYGYTF
.,.,TRBJ1-1,TRBV18,TGTGCCAGCTCACCACCCCGGGTCTCTAACACTGAAGCTTTCTTT,CASSPPRVSNTEAFF
.,.,TRBJ1-4,TRBV7-6,TGTGCCAGCAGCTTAGCGATGGCAGTAAATGAAAAACTGTTTTTT,CASSLAMAVNEKLFF
TRBD2,.,TRBJ2-2,TRBV15,TGTGCCACCAGCATACGGACTAGCAGGAACACCGGGGAGCTGTTTTTT,CATSIRTSRNTGELFF
TRBD2,.,TRBJ2-5,TRBV5-1,TGCGCCAGCAGCGGAACTAGCGTGGAAGAGACCCAGTACTTC,CASSGTSVEETQYF
TRBD2,.,TRBJ2-1,TRBV30,TGTGCCTGGGTGACTAGCGGGAGGTCCAATGAGCAGTTCTTC,CAWVTSGRSNEQFF
.,few,TRBJ1-3,TRBV4-1,TGCGCCAGCAGCTTATCTGACCTGGAGGCTGGAAACACCATATATTTT,CASSLSDLEAGNTIYF
TRBD1,.,TRBJ1-1,TRBV19,TGTGCCAGTAGTGTGGGACAGGTGAACACTGAAGCTTTCTTT,CASSVGQVNTEAFF
TRBD2,.,TRBJ2-1,TRBV2,TGTGCCAGCAGTGTCCCCGGGACTAGCGGGAGCACCCTCCTTGGGAATGAGCAGTTCTTC,CASSVPGTSGSTLLGNEQFF
TRBD1,.,TRBJ2-2,TRBV27,TGTGCCAGCAGTTACGGGACAGTAAACACCGGGGAGCTGTTTTTT,CASSYGTVNTGELFF
.,once,TRBJ2-5,TRBV11-3,TGTGCCAGCAGCCGCGGGGCTATCGGGGTCTCAGAGACCCAGTACTTC,CASSRGAIGVSETQYF
TRBD2,.,TRBJ2-7,TRBV7-8,TGTGCCAGCAGCTTACCAACACGACTGGCCCCGGGGGGCGAGCAGTACTTC,CASSLPTRLAPGGEQYF
.,.,TRBJ2-3,TRBV7-9,TGTGCCAGCAGCTTAGATGGAGCAGATACGCAGTATTTT,CASSLDGADTQYF
TRBD2,.,TRBJ2-7,TRBV7-2,TGTGCCAGCAGCTTAGTAGCGGGAAGCTCCTACGAGCAGTACTTC,CASSLVAGSSYEQYF
TRBD1,.,TRBJ1-2,TRBV7-9,TGTGCCAGCAGCAGGGACAGGGGCGCCTCGGGGGTTGGCTACACCTTC,CASSRDRGASGVGYTF
.,.,TRBJ2-7,TRBV11-3,TGTGCCAGCAGCTTAGGGGCCAGCCAGGCTTACGAGCAGTACTTC,CASSLGASQAYEQYF
.,.,TRBJ2-3,TRBV9,TGTGCCAGCAGCGTAGCCGGGGAGGACACAGATACGCAGTATTTT,CASSVAGEDTDTQYF
TRBD1,.,TRBJ1-1,TRBV10-3,TGTGCCATCAGGACGGGGACAGACCTGAACACTGAAGCTTTCTTT,CAIRTGTDLNTEAFF
.,.,TRBJ1-4,TRBV9,TGTGCCAGCAGCGCAGGGGTCACTAAGGATCAACTGTTTTTT,CASSAGVTKDQLFF
TRBD2,.,TRBJ2-3,TRBV4-3,TGCGCCAGCAGCCAGAGGACTAGCGGGAGGTTCGCAGATACGCAGTATTTT,CASSQRTSGRFADTQYF
TRBD1,.,TRBJ1-1,TRBV18,TGTGCCAGCTCACCCCGGGACAGTTTAAACACTGAAGCTTTCTTT,CASSPRDSLNTEAFF
TRBD1,.,TRBJ2-1,TRBV5-1,TGCGCCAGCAGCTCGCAGGGGGCTTTTTCCTACAATGAGCAGTTCTTC,CASSSQGAFSYNEQFF
.,.,TRBJ1-2,TRBV19,TGTGCCAGTAGTATACGAGGGAATAAGAACTATGGCTACACCTTC,CASSIRGNKNYGYTF